These 28 T cell receptor beta chains were sequenced from one sample in a study of blood T cell repertoires in COVID-19. The protocol was immunoSEQ multiplex PCR, while the TCRdb copy is restricted to in-frame clones and leaves out a portion. The data show approximately 300,000 clones, more than 85% seen once. Material: peripheral blood. All receptors derive from a man aged 25-45 years with acute or convalescent COVID-19.

The chain is built from TRBV28 and TRBJ2-4, with D possibly matching TRBD1 (5 bases). This CDR3 spans 14 amino acids. Germline V gene lookup returns CDR1 MDHEN and CDR2 SYDVKM. V lost 7 bases and J lost 0, with 10 bases in between. This chain's CDR3 is CASKGFLAKNIQYF. DNA of the CDR3: TGTGCCAGCAAGGGGTTTCTAGCCAAAAACATTCAGTACTTC. Using reference TRBV28 and TRBJ2-4 for the parts outside the CDR3, the full variable domain is DVKVTQSSRYLVKRTGEKVFLECVQDMDHENMFWYRQDPGLGLRLIYFSYDVKMKEKGDIPEGYSVSREKKERFSLILESASTNQTSMYLCASKGFLAKNIQYFGAGTRLSVL.

The rearrangement joins TRBV29-1 to TRBJ1-1; a weak D match, TRBD1 (5 bases). The CDR3 has 11 residues. The germline CDR1 and CDR2 sequences are SQVTM and ANQGSEA. V was cut by 7 bases and J by 5 bases, with 11 bases left in between. CDR3 sequence reads: CSADIWTEAFF. CDR3 nucleotide sequence: TGCAGCGCGGACATTTGGACTGAAGCTTTCTTT.

The chain carries TRBV30 and TRBJ1-3, with D hard to call. The germline CDR1 and CDR2 sequences are GTSNPN and SVGIG (reference sequence). The CDR3 runs 11 residues. Trimming took 3 bases from V and 3 from J, leaving 3 bases between them. CDR3 in DNA: TGTGCCTGGAGCTATGGAAACACCATATATTTT. Translated: CAWSYGNTIYF.

Only a few counts were recorded for this clone. This chain links TRBV27 with TRBJ2-1, with D uncertain. Germline V gives CDR1 MNHEY, CDR2 SMNVEV (reference sequence). The CDR3 has 11 residues. The V end was cut by 5 bases, the J end by 4 bases, with 3 bases between. CDR3 sequence: CASSAYNEQFF. As DNA, the CDR3 is TGTGCCAGCAGTGCGTACAATGAGCAGTTCTTC.

The rearrangement links TRBV5-1 to TRBJ2-1; 9 bases fit TRBD2. Germline assignment: CDR1 SGHRS and CDR2 YFSETQ. This CDR3 region has 13 residues. J was trimmed by 9 bases and V by 4 bases; bases with no gene match: 5. The CDR3 region is CASSLAGKFEQFF. CDR3 bases: TGCGCCAGCAGCCTAGCGGGAAAATTTGAGCAGTTCTTC.

The chain has TRBV7-9 and TRBJ1-5; weak D call: TRBD1 (5 bases). The length of the CDR3 is 14 residues. V lost 0 bases to trimming and J lost 6 bases, with 9 bases between them. CDR1 is SEHNR, CDR2 FQNEAQ, per germline (reference sequence). This CDR3 is CASSLAGGAQPQHF. DNA of the CDR3: TGTGCCAGCAGCTTAGCCGGAGGGGCTCAGCCCCAGCATTTT.

The rearrangement links TRBV5-1 to TRBJ2-1; D gene unclear. The CDR3 consists of 13 residues. The V gene's germline CDR1 is SGHRS and CDR2 YFSETQ. V was trimmed by 1 base and J by 5 bases, leaving 7 bases between them. CDR3: CASSLYQNNEQFF. The CDR3 nucleotides read TGCGCCAGCAGCTTGTATCAGAACAATGAGCAGTTCTTC.

J is TRBJ2-1 and V is TRBV12-5; 9 nucleotides agree with TRBD2. Germline CDR1 is LGHNT and CDR2 is FRNRAP. This CDR3 is built from 15 residues. V gave up 7 bases and J gave up 6 bases; unmatched junction bases: 10. CDR3 loop: CASVGGSGRSNEQFF. DNA for the CDR3: TGTGCTAGTGTCGGCGGTAGCGGGAGAAGCAATGAGCAGTTCTTC.

This clone was counted between two and nine times. V is TRBV19 and J is TRBJ2-2, with D unresolved. CDR1 and CDR2 from the germline V gene are LNHDA and SQIVND (reference sequence). V was shortened by 6 bases and J by 3 bases, with 8 bases between the two germline ends. CDR3 length: 13 residues. CDR3 nucleotides: TGTGCCAGTAGGACTCCACACACCGGGGAGCTGTTTTTT. Its translation is CASRTPHTGELFF. Supplemented by reference TRBV19 and TRBJ2-2, the full variable domain reads DGGITQSPKYLFRKEGQNVTLSCEQNLNHDAMYWYRQDPGQGLRLIYYSQIVNDFQKGDIAEGYSVSREKKESFPLTVTSAQKNPTAFYLCASRTPHTGELFFGEGSRLTVL.

The rearrangement joins TRBV6-5 to TRBJ2-6; D gene uncertain. This CDR3 is 16 amino acids long. V dropped 4 bases and J dropped 0 bases, with 10 bases sitting between them. Per germline, CDR1 MNHEY and CDR2 SVGAGI. The CDR3: CASSSIPGSGANVLTF. The CDR3 nucleotides read TGTGCCAGCAGTTCCATCCCGGGCTCTGGGGCCAACGTCCTGACTTTC.

This rearrangement joins TRBV2 to TRBJ1-1; 8 bases line up with TRBD1. The V and J ends lost 6 bases and 3 bases, in that order; junction bases with no gene match: 9. CDR1 is SNHLY and CDR2 is FYNNEI in the germline V gene. The CDR3 extends over 15 amino acids. CDR3 region: CASRPRTGQDTEAFF. As DNA, the CDR3 is TGTGCCAGCAGACCGAGGACAGGGCAGGACACTGAAGCTTTCTTT.

The rearrangement links TRBV5-1 to TRBJ1-5; possibly TRBD1 for D (5 bases). V gave up 5 bases and J gave up 0 bases, with 12 bases separating them. This CDR3 spans 15 amino acids. Germline loops: CDR1 SGHRS, CDR2 YFSETQ. The CDR3 region is CASRRGDSSNQPQHF. The DNA for the CDR3 is TGCGCCAGCAGGCGGGGCGACAGTAGCAATCAGCCCCAGCATTTT.

The chain joins TRBV27 to TRBJ2-5; D is perhaps TRBD2 (5 bases). Germline assignment: CDR1 MNHEY and CDR2 SMNVEV (reference sequence). V was clipped by 6 bases and J by 5 bases, with 16 bases between them. CDR3 size: 14 residues. CDR3 in DNA: TGTGCCAGCAGCTCCCCCGCATGGGAGGAGACCCAGTACTTC. This translates into CASSSPAWEETQYF.

The chain couples TRBV6-5 to TRBJ1-3; 7 nucleotides agree with TRBD1. Germline CDR1 is MNHEY and CDR2 is SVGAGI. The CDR3 loop spans 14 amino acids. Trimming removed 6 bases from V and 3 bases from J; junction bases left unmatched: 5. As DNA, the CDR3 is TGTGCCAGCAGACCGACAGGGATTGGAAACACCATATATTTT. As protein: CASRPTGIGNTIYF.

This clone was counted a single time. The junction and the germline gene differ at one end; a read error may be behind it. The CDR3 region has the DNA TGTGCCTGGAGTGTATACGATAGGGCTAGCAAAGATACGCAGTATTTT. Translating it yields CAWSVYDRASKDTQYF. The chain is built from TRBV30 and TRBJ2-3, with a tentative D call TRBD2 (5 bases). CDR3 length: 16 residues. Germline V CDR1 and CDR2: GTSNPN, SVGIG (reference sequence).

The chain is built from TRBV4-1 and TRBJ2-7; TRBD2 is a possible D gene (6 bases). The CDR3 runs to 15 residues. The germline V gene encodes CDR1 MGHRA and CDR2 YSYEKL. The ends were cut back, 1 base at V and 5 bases at J, with 15 bases in the middle. The CDR3 region is CASSQVAPGGDEQYF. DNA of the CDR3: TGCGCCAGCAGCCAAGTAGCCCCCGGAGGGGACGAGCAGTACTTC.

With respect to this clone: The final CDR3 position lacks the conserved phenylalanine or tryptophan, pointing to a likely read error. Because the CDR3's place on the DNA is in doubt, the DNA is left out and the CDR3 is given as listed by TCRdb. The chain employs TRBV29-1 and TRBJ2-4; the tabulated D call, TRBD1, remains unverified against the DNA. The germline gives CDR1 SQVTM, CDR2 ANQGSEA. The CDR3 is made up of 13 amino acids, end residues included. Here the CDR3 reads CSTELRDRVVRVV.

This clone occurred a few times. The CDR3 sequence: CASNRQGAGEQYF. The CDR3 DNA reads TGTGCCAGCAACCGACAGGGGGCGGGCGAGCAGTACTTC. This rearrangement joins TRBV12-3 or TRBV12-4 to TRBJ2-7; TRBD1 matches at 10 bases. There are 13 residues in the CDR3. V shed 7 bases and J 6 bases; nucleotides not matched to a gene: 6.

To note about this clone: One junction end disagrees with the germline gene, perhaps due to a read error. The V and J genes are TRBV7-2 and TRBJ2-1; D perhaps matches TRBD2 (5 bases). Germline CDR1 SGHTA, CDR2 FQGNSA. The CDR3 extends over 16 amino acids. The CDR3 loop reads CVSNPLGERFYNEQFF. The CDR3 DNA follows: TGTGTCAGCAACCCCCTGGGAGAGAGGTTTTACAATGAGCAGTTCTTC. The variable domain in full, with the rest retrieved from reference TRBV7-2 and TRBJ2-1, is GAGVSQSPSNKVTEKGKDVELRCDPISGHTALYWYRQSLGQGLEFLIYFQGNSAPDKSGLPSDRFSAERTGGSVSTLTIQRTQQEDSAVYLCVSNPLGERFYNEQFFGPGTRLTVL.

The chain uses TRBV27 and TRBJ2-1, with D tentatively TRBD1 (7 bases). The germline CDR1 and CDR2 sequences are MNHEY and SMNVEV (reference sequence). This CDR3 region has 15 residues. V lost 7 bases and J 8 bases, leaving 21 bases between the germline ends. CDR3 DNA: TGTGCCAGCACTAGTCCTGCCAGGGGGGTGCATGAGCAGTTCTTC. Amino acids: CASTSPARGVHEQFF.

About this clone itself: Within the sample, other DNA sequences also encode this same CDR3. The chain carries TRBV4-1 and TRBJ2-1; 8 nucleotides line up with TRBD2. CDR1 and CDR2 (germline): MGHRA, YSYEKL. After removal of 1 base from V and 1 base from J, the junction contained 3 bases not matched to a gene. The CDR3 spans 16 residues. CDR3 sequence (DNA): TGCGCCAGCAGCCAAGTTTCGGGGGGGTCCTACAATGAGCAGTTCTTC. Its translation: CASSQVSGGSYNEQFF.

The CDR3 spells CASSLAGGHTEAFF. The DNA of the CDR3 is TGTGCCAGCAGCTTAGCAGGGGGCCACACTGAAGCTTTCTTT. The V call is TRBV7-6, the J call TRBJ1-1; the match to TRBD1 covers 7 bases. The CDR3 is 14 residues long. The J segment lost 3 bases and the V segment lost 0 bases, leaving 1 base of the junction unmatched. Germline values: CDR1 SGHVS, CDR2 FNYEAQ.

The chain carries TRBV19 and TRBJ1-2, with D possibly being TRBD1 (5 bases). This CDR3 has 12 residues. The germline CDR1 and CDR2 sequences are LNHDA and SQIVND (reference sequence). V was pared by 5 bases and J by 8 bases, with 12 bases between. CDR3 sequence: CASSPLGGGYTF. The CDR3 bases are TGTGCCAGTAGTCCCCTCGGGGGGGGCTACACCTTC.

The rearrangement uses TRBV5-8 and TRBJ1-5, with 8 bases that match TRBD1. Germline loops: CDR1 SGHTS, CDR2 YDEGEE. With V trimmed by 0 bases and J by 7 bases, 12 bases remained unmatched. The CDR3 runs 17 residues. CDR3 nucleotide sequence: TGTGCCAGCAGCTTGGGACAGGGGCTTCCTTCGCGGCAGCCCCAGCATTTT. Translation gives CASSLGQGLPSRQPQHF.

The rearrangement joins TRBV3-1 (or the pseudogene TRBV3-2) to TRBJ2-7; TRBD2 matches 8 bases. The CDR3 contains 11 residues. The trim removed 5 bases at V and 12 bases at J, leaving 6 bases unmatched. The germline V gene encodes CDR1 LGHDT and CDR2 YNNKEL (reference sequence). CDR3 nucleotides: TGTGCCAGCAGCATGAGCGGGAGCTCGTACTTC. Its translation: CASSMSGSSYF.

V and J are TRBV7-3 and TRBJ1-3; D unresolved. The CDR3 runs 14 residues. The germline V and J ends were trimmed by 5 bases and 0 bases, with 8 bases remaining between them. From germline, CDR1 is SGHTA and CDR2 FQGTGA. The CDR3 DNA reads TGTGCCAGCAGCCCCAGTGGCTCTGGAAACACCATATATTTT. Its protein is CASSPSGSGNTIYF.

V is TRBV3-1 (or the pseudogene TRBV3-2) and J is TRBJ1-5; D remains unclear. The germline CDR1 and CDR2 sequences are LGHDT and YNNKEL (reference sequence). V shed 1 base and J shed 6 bases, with 7 bases lying between them. This CDR3 has 13 amino acids. In DNA, the CDR3 is TGTGCCAGCAGCCAAGTCGGCGGTCAGCCCCAGCATTTT. Protein: CASSQVGGQPQHF.

The chain uses TRBV3-1 (or the pseudogene TRBV3-2) and TRBJ1-2; a weak D match, TRBD1 (5 bases). The CDR3 loop spans 14 amino acids. Trimming cost V 4 bases and J 7 bases, with 16 bases left between them. Germline V lookup: CDR1 LGHDT, CDR2 YNNKEL (reference sequence). CDR3 nucleotides: TGTGCCAGCAGCCTCCCCAGGGCTTCGAGTGGCTACACCTTC. As protein: CASSLPRASSGYTF.